This passage covers 2 T cell receptor beta chains from one sample sequenced in a study of blood T cell repertoires in COVID-19. Clones were read by immunoSEQ multiplex PCR, and TCRdb kept only the in-frame ones, dropping some. The data contain 200,000 to 300,000 clones, 82% of them singletons. The source material was peripheral blood. All receptors come from a woman between 18 and 29 years old with acute or convalescent COVID-19.

This chain uses TRBV6-4 with TRBJ1-1, with 8 bases identical to TRBD1. Per the germline V gene, CDR1 is MRHNA and CDR2 is SNTAGT. Trimming cost V 7 bases and J 0 bases; bases outside gene matches: 13. The CDR3 spans 17 residues. The CDR3, as DNA: TGTGCCAGCATGGTGGGCAGGGGGCAGTCCATGAACACTGAAGCTTTCTTT. Protein product: CASMVGRGQSMNTEAFF.

A single count supports this clone. J is TRBJ2-3 and V is TRBV27; 16 nucleotides align to TRBD2. The CDR3 has 17 residues. CDR1 is MNHEY, CDR2 SMNVEV, per germline (reference sequence). V lost 5 bases, J lost 5 bases, and 7 bases stayed unmatched. CDR3 region: CASSPPGLAGGLDTQYF. The CDR3 DNA reads TGTGCCAGCAGTCCCCCGGGACTAGCGGGAGGGTTAGATACGCAGTATTTT.